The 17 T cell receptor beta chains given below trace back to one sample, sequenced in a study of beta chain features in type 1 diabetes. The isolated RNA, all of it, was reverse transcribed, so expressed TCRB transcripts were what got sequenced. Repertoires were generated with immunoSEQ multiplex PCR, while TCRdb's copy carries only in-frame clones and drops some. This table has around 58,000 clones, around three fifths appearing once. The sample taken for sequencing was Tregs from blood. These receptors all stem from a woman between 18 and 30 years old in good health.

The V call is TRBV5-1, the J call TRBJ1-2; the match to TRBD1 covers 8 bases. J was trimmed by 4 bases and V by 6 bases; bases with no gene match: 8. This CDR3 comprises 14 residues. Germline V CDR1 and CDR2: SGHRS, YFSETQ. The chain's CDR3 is CASKRQGAGYGYTF. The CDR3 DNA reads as TGCGCCAGCAAGCGCCAGGGGGCGGGCTATGGCTACACCTTC.

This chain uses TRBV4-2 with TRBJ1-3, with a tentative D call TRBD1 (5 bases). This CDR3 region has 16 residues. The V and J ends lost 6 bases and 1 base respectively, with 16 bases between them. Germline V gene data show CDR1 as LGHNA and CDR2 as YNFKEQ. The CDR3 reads CASRSVPGYSGNTIYF. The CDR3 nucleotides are TGTGCCAGCAGAAGTGTTCCAGGGTATTCTGGAAACACCATATATTTT.

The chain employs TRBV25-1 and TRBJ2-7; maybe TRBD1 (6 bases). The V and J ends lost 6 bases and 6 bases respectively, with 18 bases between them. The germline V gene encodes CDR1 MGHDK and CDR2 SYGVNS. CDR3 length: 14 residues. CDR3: CASRETGQRVEQYF. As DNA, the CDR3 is TGTGCCAGCAGGGAGACGGGACAACGCGTCGAGCAGTACTTC.

This chain's CDR3 is CASSFGGLNTEAFF. CDR3 nucleotides: TGTGCCAGCAGCTTTGGGGGGTTGAACACTGAAGCTTTCTTT. The chain recombines TRBV7-8 with TRBJ1-1, with D possibly being TRBD1 (5 bases). V lost 3 bases and J lost 0, with 8 bases in between. Germline lookup yields CDR1 SGHVS and CDR2 FQNEAQ. This CDR3 spans 14 amino acids.

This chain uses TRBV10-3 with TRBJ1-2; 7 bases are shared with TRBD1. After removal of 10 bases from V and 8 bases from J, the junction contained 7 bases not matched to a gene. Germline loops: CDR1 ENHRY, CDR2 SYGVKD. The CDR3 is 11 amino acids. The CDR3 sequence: CATTGSYGYTF. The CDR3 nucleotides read TGTGCCACGACAGGGTCTTACGGCTACACCTTC.

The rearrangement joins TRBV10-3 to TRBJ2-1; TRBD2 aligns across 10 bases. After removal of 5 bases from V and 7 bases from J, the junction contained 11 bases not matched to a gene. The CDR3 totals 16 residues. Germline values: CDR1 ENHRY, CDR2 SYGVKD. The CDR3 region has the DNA TGTGCCATCAGTCCTTTTAGGAGACTAGCGGGTAATGAGCAGTTCTTC. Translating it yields CAISPFRRLAGNEQFF.

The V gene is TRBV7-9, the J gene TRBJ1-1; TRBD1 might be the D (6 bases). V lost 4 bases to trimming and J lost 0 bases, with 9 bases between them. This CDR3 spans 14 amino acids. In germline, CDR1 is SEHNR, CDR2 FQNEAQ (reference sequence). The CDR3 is CASSSRQVNTEAFF. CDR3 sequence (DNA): TGTGCCAGCAGCTCCCGACAGGTGAACACTGAAGCTTTCTTT.

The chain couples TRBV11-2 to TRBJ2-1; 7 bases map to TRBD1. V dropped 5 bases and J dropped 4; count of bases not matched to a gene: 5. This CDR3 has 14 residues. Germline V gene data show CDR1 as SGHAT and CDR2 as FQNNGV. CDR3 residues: CASSPGTAYNEQFF. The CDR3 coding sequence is TGTGCCAGCAGCCCCGGGACAGCTTACAATGAGCAGTTCTTC. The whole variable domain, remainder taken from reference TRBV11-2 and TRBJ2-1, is EAGVAQSPRYKIIEKRQSVAFWCNPISGHATLYWYQQILGQGPKLLIQFQNNGVVDDSQLPKDRFSAERLKGVDSTLKIQPAKLEDSAVYLCASSPGTAYNEQFFGPGTRLTVL.

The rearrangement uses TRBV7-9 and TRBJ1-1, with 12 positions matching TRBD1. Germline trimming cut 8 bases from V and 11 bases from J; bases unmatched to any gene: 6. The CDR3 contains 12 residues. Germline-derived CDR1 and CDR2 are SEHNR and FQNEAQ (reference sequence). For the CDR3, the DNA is TGTGCCAGCGGTGGGACAGGGGGCGACGCTTTCTTT. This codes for CASGGTGGDAFF.

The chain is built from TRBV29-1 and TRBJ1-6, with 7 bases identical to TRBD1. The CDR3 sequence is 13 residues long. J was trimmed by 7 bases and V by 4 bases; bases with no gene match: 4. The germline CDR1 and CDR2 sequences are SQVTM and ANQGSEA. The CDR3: CSVAVRGNSPLHF. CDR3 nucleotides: TGCAGCGTTGCGGTCAGGGGGAATTCACCCCTCCACTTT.

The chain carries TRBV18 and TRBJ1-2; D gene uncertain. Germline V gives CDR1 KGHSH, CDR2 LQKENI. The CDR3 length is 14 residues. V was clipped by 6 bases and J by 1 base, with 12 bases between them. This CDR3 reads CASSPPVLNYGYTF. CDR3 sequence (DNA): TGTGCCAGCTCTCCCCCAGTTCTTAACTATGGCTACACCTTC.

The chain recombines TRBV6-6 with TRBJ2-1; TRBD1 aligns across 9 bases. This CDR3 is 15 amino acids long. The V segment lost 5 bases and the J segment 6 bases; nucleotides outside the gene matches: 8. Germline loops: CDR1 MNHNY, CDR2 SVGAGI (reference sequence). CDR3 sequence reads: CASSRDREIGNEQFF. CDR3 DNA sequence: TGTGCCAGCAGTCGGGACAGGGAGATCGGCAATGAGCAGTTCTTC.

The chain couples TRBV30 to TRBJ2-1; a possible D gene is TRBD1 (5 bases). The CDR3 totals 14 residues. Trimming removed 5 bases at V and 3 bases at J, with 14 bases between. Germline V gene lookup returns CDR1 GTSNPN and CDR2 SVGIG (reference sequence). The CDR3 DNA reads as TGTGCCTGGGTCAGGGAAAGGCGCTACAATGAGCAGTTCTTC. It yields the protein CAWVRERRYNEQFF.

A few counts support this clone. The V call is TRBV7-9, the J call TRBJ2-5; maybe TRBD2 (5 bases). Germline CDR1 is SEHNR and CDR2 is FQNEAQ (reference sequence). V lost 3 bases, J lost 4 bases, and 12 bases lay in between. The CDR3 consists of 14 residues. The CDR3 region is CASSLVRSVETQYF. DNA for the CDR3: TGTGCCAGCAGCTTGGTGCGTAGCGTAGAGACCCAGTACTTC.

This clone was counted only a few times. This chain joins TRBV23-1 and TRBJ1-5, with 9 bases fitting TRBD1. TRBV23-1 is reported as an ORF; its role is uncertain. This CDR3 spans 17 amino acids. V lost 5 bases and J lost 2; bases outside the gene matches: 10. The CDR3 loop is CASSGEQGARGNQPQHF. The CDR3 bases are TGCGCCAGCAGTGGGGAACAGGGGGCGCGAGGCAATCAGCCCCAGCATTTT.

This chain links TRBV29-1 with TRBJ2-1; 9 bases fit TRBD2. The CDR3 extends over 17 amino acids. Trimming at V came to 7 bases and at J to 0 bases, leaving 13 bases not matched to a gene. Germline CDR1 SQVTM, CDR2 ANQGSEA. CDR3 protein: CSAQTKAGGFSYNEQFF. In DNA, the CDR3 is TGCAGCGCTCAGACAAAAGCGGGAGGTTTCTCCTACAATGAGCAGTTCTTC.

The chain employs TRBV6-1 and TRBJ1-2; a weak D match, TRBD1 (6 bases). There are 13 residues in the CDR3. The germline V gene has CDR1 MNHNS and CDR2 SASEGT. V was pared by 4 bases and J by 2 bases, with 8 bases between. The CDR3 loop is CASSVRGNYGYTF. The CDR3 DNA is TGTGCCAGCAGTGTGAGGGGGAACTATGGCTACACCTTC.